One T cell receptor beta chain is described in this entry. The record originates from a study of blood T cell repertoires in COVID-19. Germline trimming cut 5 bases from V and 5 bases from J; bases unmatched to any gene: 6. The CDR3 extends over 16 amino acids. CDR1 is SGHTA, CDR2 FQGTGA, per germline. The participants were between roughly 18 and 89 years old and came from roughly 24 US areas. In the authors' methods: By means of reference gene primer amplification, nucleated cell counts were estimated. Assay used: immunoSEQ multiplex PCR; TCRdb lists only in-frame clones, some missing. V and J calls plus clone size are reproduced from that table; the DNA served to infer D and trimming. Counted here are 190,000 or so clones, roughly 87% occurring once; the ten biggest clones make up around 10%.

Sequenced: PBMCs or T cells enriched from blood (not recorded which). This chain uses TRBV7-3 with TRBJ2-2, with TRBD1 matching 12 bases. The TCR originated in a man in his late teens or twenties with acute COVID-19. The CDR3, as DNA: TGTGCCAGCAGCGAGGGACAGGGGGCAGTGACCGGGGAGCTGTTTTTT. Translation gives CASSEGQGAVTGELFF.